The present TCR beta chain was sequenced within a study of CD8 T cells in Susac syndrome. This clonotype was counted a few times. With V trimmed by 2 bases and J by 4 bases, 5 bases remained unmatched. CDR1 is SGHRS and CDR2 is YFSETQ in the germline V gene. CDR3 length: 16 amino acids. After extraction with the RNeasy kit, roughly 0.45 to 1 ug of the RNA was reverse transcribed using random hexamers. TCRdb re-called the immunoSEQ multiplex PCR reads with MiXCR, one entry per CDR3 protein. The sample contains under 200,000 distinct CDR3 sequences, 91% of which appear only once. The receptor was derived from a human donor with Susac syndrome. The material sequenced was CD4+ T cells from PBMCs. The chain uses TRBV5-1 and TRBJ2-6; 8 bases line up with TRBD1. The CDR3 region has the DNA TGCGCCAGCAGCTTCCAGGGGGCCCGAGGGGCCAACGTCCTGACTTTC. Its translation: CASSFQGARGANVLTF.